This is a list of T cell receptor beta chains from one sample in a study of blood T cell repertoires in COVID-19. Data came from immunoSEQ multiplex PCR; TCRdb stores just in-frame clones and leaves some out. The table lists 250,000 to 350,000 clones, around 90% of them singletons. The specimen was PBMCs or T cells enriched from blood (not recorded which). These receptors came from a woman in her 30s who had recovered from COVID-19. CDR3s include the opening cysteine and the closing phenylalanine or tryptophan.

j_call cdr3_length v_call cdr3_aa
TRBJ2-2 16 TRBV5-1 CASSSGQTTGSGELFF
TRBJ1-1 12 TRBV6-5 CASATGTTEAFF
TRBJ2-1 18 TRBV9 CASSYSGTSVSTYNEQFF
TRBJ2-3 15 TRBV6-1 CASSVAGGATDTQYF
TRBJ1-4 14 TRBV11-2 CASSLGGGWEKLFF
TRBJ2-3 14 TRBV5-1 CASLDRGSGDTQYF
TRBJ2-2 15 TRBV28 CASSSPSGIGGELFF
TRBJ2-3 14 TRBV19 CAISRDYRGDTQYF
TRBJ1-4 13 TRBV5-8 CASSPGLGEKLFF
TRBJ2-2 15 TRBV7-3 CASSPSSGSTGELFF
TRBJ1-4 17 TRBV25-1 CASSEPFFAGGDEKLFF
TRBJ1-5 13 TRBV7-7 CASSPGFLQPQHF
TRBJ2-1 14 TRBV24-1 CATSDSTRSNEQFF
TRBJ1-2 15 TRBV28 CAIDFGAGDRRGYTF
TRBJ2-1 14 TRBV28 CASRAGTSRNEQFF
TRBJ2-7 15 TRBV2 CASSENSDLPYEQYF
TRBJ2-2 17 TRBV28 CASSSQGLAGGRGELFF
TRBJ2-7 15 TRBV7-9 CASSSPGQGSYEQYF
TRBJ1-4 18 TRBV5-1 CASSFGGIGQGPNEKLFF
TRBJ2-7 15 TRBV7-2 CASKTVPGTGAEQYF
TRBJ2-5 15 TRBV29-1 CSVGSASGSGETQYF
TRBJ2-1 13 TRBV19 CASSIVPYNEQFF
TRBJ1-1 15 TRBV25-1 CASTQGSPRSTEAFF
TRBJ2-3 16 TRBV27 CASKPLGLAGTDTQYF
TRBJ1-2 14 TRBV25-1 CASRGYGTGTGYTF
TRBJ2-2 16 TRBV27 CASSLDRNTNTGELFF
TRBJ1-5 13 TRBV28 CASTPRRAQPQHF
TRBJ2-1 15 TRBV6-1 CASSEGDSGRNEQFF
TRBJ2-7 16 TRBV5-1 CASSLALGSGHYEQYF
TRBJ2-6 16 TRBV9 CASSAGAPSGANVLTF
TRBJ2-7 15 TRBV7-8 CASSLNLQGVGEQYF
TRBJ2-7 14 TRBV9 CASSAERERSEQYF
TRBJ1-4 16 TRBV28 CASSSWTGRSDEKLFF
TRBJ1-1 14 TRBV19 CASSFDDRNTEAFF
TRBJ2-7 14 TRBV6-5 CASSLAGGHYEQYF
TRBJ1-1 14 TRBV28 CASSLGGSGTEAFF
TRBJ2-2 16 TRBV5-1 CASSLRGQGGTGELFF
TRBJ1-6 16 TRBV9 CASSSHTGRVDSPLHF
TRBJ1-5 14 TRBV30 CAWSLDRGNQPQHF
TRBJ1-2 14 TRBV7-9 CASSLIRVGDGYTF
TRBJ2-1 11 TRBV2 CASIKLNEQFF
TRBJ2-1 15 TRBV28 CASSLVGLARDEQFF
TRBJ2-7 15 TRBV7-2 CASTTFTGPSYEQYF
TRBJ1-1 12 TRBV30 CAWNTENTEAFF
TRBJ1-1 14 TRBV2 CASTWTVANTEAFF
TRBJ1-1 13 TRBV11-2 CASSLDMRTGAFF
TRBJ2-7 13 TRBV29-1 CSVDRGEGYEQYF
TRBJ2-7 13 TRBV11-3 CASSQGQSYEQYF
TRBJ2-2 17 TRBV18 CASSPSLDRANTGELFF
TRBJ2-3 13 TRBV27 CASSFQLRDTQYF
TRBJ2-7 13 TRBV2 CASRRDRTYEQYF
TRBJ2-1 16 TRBV2 CASSESTSGWYNEQFF
TRBJ2-1 19 TRBV9 CASSPPAGEREGSYNEQFF
TRBJ2-1 15 TRBV29-1 CSVGRLAGGPDEQFF
TRBJ1-2 16 TRBV5-6 CASSPGRGTWAAGYTF
TRBJ1-5 16 TRBV21-1 CASSKVRGSDNQPQHF
TRBJ2-3 16 TRBV5-4 CASSLESRGATDTQYF